Below are 14 T cell receptor beta chains sequenced from a single sample in a study of OX40 agonist ivuxolimab in advanced cancers. Method: immunoSEQ multiplex PCR; TCRdb's copy keeps in-frame clones and lacks some. The data contain approximately 10,000 clones, roughly 86% of them seen just once; the ten biggest clones take up approximately 32%. The sequences come from CD4+ or CD8+ T cells sorted from blood, collected in a trial of the OX40 agonist ivuxolimab. The source is an adult with an advanced solid tumor such as melanoma, head and neck, liver or kidney cancer.

This chain connects TRBV29-1 to TRBJ2-3; weak D call: TRBD1 (5 bases). The V and J ends lost 8 bases and 1 base respectively, with 10 bases between them. This CDR3 is 12 amino acids long. Germline CDR1 and CDR2: SQVTM and ANQGSEA. CDR3 protein: CSMSTGTDTQYF. Written as DNA, the CDR3 is TGCAGCATGTCGACAGGCACAGATACGCAGTATTTT.

The V gene is TRBV4-1, the J gene TRBJ2-7, with D hard to call. Germline CDR1 MGHRA, CDR2 YSYEKL. The germline V and J ends were trimmed by 2 bases and 3 bases, with 17 bases remaining between them. CDR3 size: 16 residues. Written as DNA, the CDR3 is TGCGCCAGCAGCCAAAGGTCCCAGCAGCAGATCTACGAGCAGTACTTC. As protein: CASSQRSQQQIYEQYF.

J is TRBJ2-1 and V is TRBV25-1; D is tentatively TRBD1 or TRBD2 (5 bases each). This CDR3 is 15 amino acids long. Trimming cost V 5 bases and J 0 bases, with 11 bases left between them. Germline CDR1 is MGHDK and CDR2 is SYGVNS. The CDR3 region is CASSFYGGSYNEQFF. CDR3 nucleotides: TGTGCCAGCAGTTTTTATGGGGGCTCCTACAATGAGCAGTTCTTC.

The V gene is TRBV4-3, the J gene TRBJ2-7; 7 bases line up with TRBD1. The germline V gene has CDR1 LGHNA and CDR2 YSLEER. Trimming took 0 bases from V and 0 from J; bases not matched to a gene: 8. The CDR3 loop spans 17 amino acids. The CDR3 loop is CASSQEWDSRSSYEQYF. CDR3 nucleotides: TGCGCCAGCAGCCAAGAGTGGGACAGTCGTAGCTCCTACGAGCAGTACTTC.

V gene TRBV5-4 combines with J gene TRBJ2-7; 9 nucleotides align to TRBD2. Per the germline V gene, CDR1 is SGHNT and CDR2 is YYREEE (reference sequence). Unmatched junction bases numbered 4, after V lost 0 bases and J lost 3 bases. The CDR3 spans 15 residues. CDR3 DNA sequence: TGTGCCAGCAGCTTGGGACTAGCGGAATTCTACGAGCAGTACTTC. Translated: CASSLGLAEFYEQYF.

The chain couples TRBV19 to TRBJ1-5, with 10 nucleotides matching TRBD1. V trimming: 7 bases; J trimming: 4 bases; junction bases outside the gene matches: 7. The CDR3 runs 15 residues. Germline CDR1 and CDR2: LNHDA and SQIVND (reference sequence). The chain's CDR3 is CASTSGQGLNQPQHF. The CDR3 DNA reads TGTGCCAGTACCTCGGGACAGGGGTTAAATCAGCCCCAGCATTTT.

This chain joins TRBV7-9 and TRBJ2-5, with a tentative D call TRBD1 (5 bases). V was clipped by 5 bases and J by 4 bases, with 8 bases between them. Germline V gene data show CDR1 as SEHNR and CDR2 as FQNEAQ (reference sequence). This CDR3 comprises 12 residues. Written as DNA, the CDR3 is TGTGCCAGCAGCAGCCAGGGAGAGACCCAGTACTTC. It specifies CASSSQGETQYF.

The chain is built from TRBV28 and TRBJ2-7, with 7 bases identical to TRBD2. The CDR3 runs to 14 residues. V was pared by 3 bases and J by 1 base, with 3 bases of the junction left unmatched. The germline V gene encodes CDR1 MDHEN and CDR2 SYDVKM. The CDR3 DNA reads as TGTGCCAGCAGTTTGGCGGGGGAGTCCTACGAGCAGTACTTC. This codes for CASSLAGESYEQYF.

Only a few counts were recorded for this clone. The CDR3 reads CASSQVTGLAGYTF. In nucleotides, the CDR3 is TGTGCCAGCAGCCAAGTTACAGGGCTGGCTGGCTACACCTTC. J is TRBJ1-2 and V is TRBV14; TRBD1 might be the D (6 bases). CDR1 and CDR2 from the germline V gene are SGHDN and FVKESK. The CDR3 extends over 14 amino acids. V lost 1 base and J 7 bases, leaving 13 bases between the germline ends. Together with reference TRBV14 and TRBJ1-2, the CDR3 gives the full variable domain: EAGVTQFPSHSVIEKGQTVTLRCDPISGHDNLYWYRRVMGKEIKFLLHFVKESKQDESGMPNNRFLAERTGGTYSTLKVQPAELEDSGVYFCASSQVTGLAGYTFGSGTRLTVV.

The chain carries TRBV10-2 and TRBJ2-1; TRBD2 matches 7 bases. Trimming removed 3 bases from V and 6 bases from J; junction bases left unmatched: 5. Germline CDR1 is WSHSY and CDR2 is SAAADI. CDR3 length: 14 amino acids. In nucleotides, the CDR3 is TGCGCCAGCAGTGATACGCGGGAGATCAATGAGCAGTTCTTC. Amino acid sequence: CASSDTREINEQFF.

This clone was counted between two and nine times. The chain uses TRBV6-5 and TRBJ2-3; D unresolved. This CDR3 comprises 12 residues. Germline V gene sequence: CDR1 MNHEY, CDR2 SVGAGI. V lost 3 bases, J lost 5 bases, and 6 bases lay in between. The CDR3 region is CASSYTGDTQYF. CDR3 coding DNA: TGTGCCAGCAGTTATACCGGAGATACGCAGTATTTT.

This clone was seen a few times. The genes are TRBV7-2 and TRBJ1-2; perhaps TRBD1 as D (6 bases). The V gene's germline CDR1 is SGHTA and CDR2 FQGNSA. CDR3 length: 15 residues. Trimming removed 5 bases from V and 4 bases from J, with 17 bases in between. In nucleotides, the CDR3 is TGTGCCAGCAGCCTCGACGGGGGCGTAGGCTATGGCTACACCTTC. This gives the protein CASSLDGGVGYGYTF.

The chain couples TRBV30 to TRBJ2-3; D is possibly TRBD1 (5 bases). V was cut by 0 bases and J by 3 bases, with 7 bases left in between. Germline-derived CDR1 and CDR2 are GTSNPN and SVGIG (reference sequence). The CDR3 loop spans 13 amino acids. The CDR3 here is CAWSVQETDTQYF. The CDR3 DNA reads TGTGCCTGGAGTGTACAGGAGACAGATACGCAGTATTTT.

The chain uses TRBV7-9 and TRBJ1-1, with 9 bases identical to TRBD1. The V gene end was trimmed by 5 bases and the J gene end by 4 bases; junction bases not matched to a gene: 11. CDR1 is SEHNR, CDR2 FQNEAQ, per germline (reference sequence). This CDR3 has 16 amino acids. CDR3 loop: CASSPTEGQGGTEAFF. The CDR3 coding sequence is TGTGCCAGCAGCCCGACCGAGGGACAGGGTGGCACTGAAGCTTTCTTT.